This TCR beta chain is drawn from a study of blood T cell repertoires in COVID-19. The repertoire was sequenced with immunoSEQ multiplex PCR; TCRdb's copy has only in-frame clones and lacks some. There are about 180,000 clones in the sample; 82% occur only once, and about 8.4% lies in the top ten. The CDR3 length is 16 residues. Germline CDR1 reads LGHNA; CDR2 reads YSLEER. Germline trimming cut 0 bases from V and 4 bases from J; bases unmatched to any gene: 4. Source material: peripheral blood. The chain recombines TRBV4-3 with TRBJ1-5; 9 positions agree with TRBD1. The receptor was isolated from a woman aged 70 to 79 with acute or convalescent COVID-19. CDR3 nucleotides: TGCGCCAGCAGCCAAGACTACGGACAGGGGAATCAGCCCCAGCATTTT. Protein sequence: CASSQDYGQGNQPQHF.